This T cell receptor beta chain was sequenced in a study of T-cell memory formation after mild COVID-19. Study information: Most TCR clusters belonged to a single donor. Overall study results and limits: Pre-infection memory held some responding clones, suggesting pre-existing cross-reactive T cells responded.

Germline V gene lookup returns CDR1 SGHDT and CDR2 YYEEEE. Trimming took 3 bases from V and 3 from J, leaving 17 bases between them. This CDR3 is 16 amino acids long. As regards this clonotype: The target antigen is unknown.

TCRdb itself ran the 5' RACE reads through MiXCR, one entry per CDR3 protein. Found here are hundreds of thousands of distinct CDR3 sequences, under 20% of them singletons; the top ten hold more than 20%. Sequencing was carried out using PBMCs or a T cell subset sorted from them (not recorded which). The chain uses TRBV5-6 and TRBJ2-3; TRBD1 is a possible D gene (8 bases). The receptor was isolated from a man younger than 35 who had mild COVID-19 (a few samples of this study predate the infection). Cell type and time point are not known. CDR3 in amino acids: CASSSLQGGRTDTQYF. Here the CDR3 DNA reads TGTGCCAGCAGCTCCCTACAGGGGGGGAGGACAGATACGCAGTATTTT.